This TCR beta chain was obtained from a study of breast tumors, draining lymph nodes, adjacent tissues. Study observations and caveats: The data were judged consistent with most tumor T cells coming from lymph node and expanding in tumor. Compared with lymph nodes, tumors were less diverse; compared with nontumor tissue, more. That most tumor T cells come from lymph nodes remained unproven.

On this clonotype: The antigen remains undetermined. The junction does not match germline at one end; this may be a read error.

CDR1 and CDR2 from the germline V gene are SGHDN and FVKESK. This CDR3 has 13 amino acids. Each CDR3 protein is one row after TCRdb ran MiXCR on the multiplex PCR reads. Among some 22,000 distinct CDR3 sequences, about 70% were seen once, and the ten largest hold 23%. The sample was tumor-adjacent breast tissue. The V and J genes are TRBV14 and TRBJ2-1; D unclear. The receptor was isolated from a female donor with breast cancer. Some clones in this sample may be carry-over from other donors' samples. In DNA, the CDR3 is TGTGCCAGCAGCCCCTATAAAGAGAATGAGCAGCTCTTC. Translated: CASSPYKENEQLF.